Listed here are 18 T cell receptor beta chains from one sample, sequenced in a study of blood T cells in healthy people across ages. Using a J-beta primer mix together with a sample-barcoded 5' primer, a second PCR was run for about 7 to 12 cycles. TCRdb itself ran the 5' RACE reads through MiXCR, one entry per CDR3 protein. The sample has roughly 680,000 distinct CDR3 sequences; over 40% are singletons. The sequenced sample consisted of blood. The receptors were sampled from a woman older than 75 in good health.

This clonotype was seen ten or more times. This rearrangement joins TRBV30 to TRBJ2-5, with no clear D. V dropped 1 base and J dropped 5 bases, with 5 bases sitting between them. The CDR3 loop spans 11 amino acids. CDR1 and CDR2 (germline): GTSNPN, SVGIG (reference sequence). The CDR3 spells CAWSAGETQYF. The CDR3 coding sequence is TGTGCCTGGAGTGCTGGGGAGACCCAGTACTTC.

The J gene is TRBJ2-7, the V gene TRBV7-2; 8 bases agree with TRBD2. The germline CDR1 and CDR2 sequences are SGHTA and FQGNSA. The trim removed 5 bases at V and 6 bases at J, leaving 12 bases unmatched. The CDR3 covers 15 residues. DNA of the CDR3: TGTGCCAGCAGCCCGGGAACGACTAGCGTCGGCGAGCAGTACTTC. Its translation is CASSPGTTSVGEQYF.

The chain employs TRBV6-6 and TRBJ1-4; no definite D call. The germline gives CDR1 MNHNY, CDR2 SVGAGI (reference sequence). The CDR3 totals 14 residues. The V end was cut by 8 bases, the J end by 0 bases, with 10 bases between. The DNA of the CDR3 is TGTGCCAGCGGAGACGGGGCAACTAATGAAAAACTGTTTTTT. It encodes CASGDGATNEKLFF.

About this clonotype: Its ends do not fully match the called genes, so a read error is possible. The chain couples TRBV14 to TRBJ2-1; 10 bases map to TRBD2. The length of the CDR3 is 16 residues. Germline lookup yields CDR1 SGHDN and CDR2 FVKESK. The CDR3 is CAGSTRTSGAGNEQFF. CDR3 nucleotide sequence: TGCGCCGGCAGCACCCGGACTAGCGGAGCAGGCAATGAGCAGTTCTTC.

The rearrangement joins TRBV7-9 to TRBJ2-2, with TRBD2 identical over 7 bases. V dropped 1 base and J dropped 2; count of bases not matched to a gene: 4. This CDR3 spans 16 amino acids. CDR1 SEHNR and CDR2 FQNEAQ come from the germline V gene (reference sequence). CDR3 nucleotides: TGTGCCAGCAGCTTAGGGCGGGGGATCAACACCGGGGAGCTGTTTTTT. It translates to CASSLGRGINTGELFF.

This clonotype was found many times. The genes are TRBV12-3 or TRBV12-4 and TRBJ2-5; D assignment may be TRBD1 or TRBD2 (6 bases each). This CDR3 has 15 residues. V was cut by 4 bases and J by 4 bases, with 16 bases left in between. CDR3 loop: CASSWRGVRGETQYF. In DNA, the CDR3 is TGTGCCAGCAGTTGGAGGGGGGTAAGGGGAGAGACCCAGTACTTC.

The V gene is TRBV11-2, the J gene TRBJ1-1; perhaps TRBD1 as D (5 bases). Per germline, CDR1 SGHAT and CDR2 FQNNGV. The V end was cut by 1 base, the J end by 1 base, with 16 bases between. There are 17 residues in the CDR3. CDR3 residues: CASSLGPPGPGNTEAFF. The DNA of the CDR3 is TGTGCCAGCAGCTTAGGACCCCCGGGACCAGGGAACACTGAAGCTTTCTTT.

The CDR3 reads CASSSIDRATYEQYF. The CDR3, as DNA: TGTGCCAGCAGCTCCATTGACAGGGCCACCTACGAGCAGTACTTC. The chain is built from TRBV6-6 and TRBJ2-7; 7 bases fit TRBD1. With V trimmed by 6 bases and J by 2 bases, 10 bases remained unmatched. Germline V gives CDR1 MNHNY, CDR2 SVGAGI (reference sequence). This CDR3 has 15 amino acids.

Comments on this clonotype: This may be a read error, as it is one base from a much larger clone. This rearrangement joins TRBV6-6 to TRBJ2-1, with D possibly matching TRBD2 (6 bases). There are 16 residues in the CDR3. The V gene's germline CDR1 is MNHNY and CDR2 SVGAGI (reference sequence). CDR3 sequence reads: CANSYTAGTLYNEQFF. The CDR3 DNA follows: TGTGCCAACAGTTACACGGCGGGAACACTTTACAATGAGCAGTTCTTC.

Notes on this clonotype: Just one base apart from a much larger clone, this may be a read error. Written as DNA, the CDR3 is TGCAGTGCTAGGGGGGGCATCCTAGCCTACGAGCAGTACTTC. Protein: CSARGGILAYEQYF. The J gene is TRBJ2-7, the V gene TRBV20-1; either TRBD1 or TRBD2 may fit D (6 bases each). The CDR3 contains 14 residues. Germline CDR1 reads DFQATT; CDR2 reads SNEGSKA (reference sequence). With 3 bases removed from V and 2 bases from J, the gap between germline ends came to 14 bases.

For the CDR3, the DNA is TGTGCAGGGGGGATGGGCGGAGCTTTCTTT. Residues: CAGGMGGAFF. The rearrangement joins TRBV28 to TRBJ1-1, with TRBD1 as a possible D gene (6 bases). From germline, CDR1 is MDHEN and CDR2 SYDVKM. The CDR3 loop spans 10 amino acids.

The gene calls are TRBV7-9 and TRBJ2-7; 7 nucleotides agree with TRBD1. This CDR3 is 14 amino acids long. The V and J ends lost 1 base and 3 bases, in that order; junction bases with no gene match: 3. The germline V gene has CDR1 SEHNR and CDR2 FQNEAQ (reference sequence). For the CDR3, the DNA is TGTGCCAGCAGCTTAGTGCAGGGGGTCTACGAGCAGTACTTC. It is translated as CASSLVQGVYEQYF.

This chain uses TRBV7-3 with TRBJ2-6, with D perhaps TRBD2 (5 bases). V lost 2 bases and J 0 bases, leaving 14 bases between the germline ends. The length of the CDR3 is 18 residues. Germline-derived CDR1 and CDR2 are SGHTA and FQGTGA. CDR3 sequence: CASSLGFGSNSGANVLTF. CDR3 DNA: TGTGCCAGCAGCTTAGGGTTTGGGAGCAACTCTGGGGCCAACGTCCTGACTTTC.

In this sample, this clonotype turned up many times. This chain joins TRBV24-1 and TRBJ2-1; 9 bases line up with TRBD1. V was pared by 5 bases and J by 1 base, with 2 bases of the junction left unmatched. The CDR3 length is 15 residues. Germline CDR1 and CDR2: KGHDR and SFDVKD. The CDR3 loop reads CATSGGQGSYNEQFF. The CDR3 region has the DNA TGTGCCACCAGTGGGGGACAGGGTTCCTACAATGAGCAGTTCTTC.

The chain joins TRBV7-8 to TRBJ2-7, with 15 bases matching TRBD2. Looked up from germline, CDR1 is SGHVS and CDR2 is FQNEAQ. The CDR3 spans 19 residues. J gave up 4 bases and V 3 bases, and 13 bases lay outside the gene matches. This CDR3 reads CASSFPRTSGRALLYEQYF. CDR3 coding DNA: TGTGCCAGCAGCTTCCCTAGGACTAGCGGGAGGGCCTTGCTTTACGAGCAGTACTTC.

A few counts support this clonotype. The V and J genes are TRBV7-9 and TRBJ2-1; 8 nucleotides align to TRBD2. Germline V gives CDR1 SEHNR, CDR2 FQNEAQ (reference sequence). V dropped 4 bases and J dropped 9; count of bases not matched to a gene: 11. This CDR3 spans 15 amino acids. The CDR3, as DNA: TGTGCCAGCAGCTCGGACGGCGGGAGGATAGGTGAGCAGTTCTTC. Amino acid sequence: CASSSDGGRIGEQFF.

This chain uses TRBV12-3 or TRBV12-4 with TRBJ2-1; 10 bases align to TRBD1. The junction had 5 bases not matched to a gene; V was cut back by 5 bases and J by 4 bases. This CDR3 has 15 amino acids. In DNA, the CDR3 is TGTGCCAGCAGTCGAGGGGGACAGGGGTACAATGAGCAGTTCTTC. It yields the protein CASSRGGQGYNEQFF.

The sample holds a few counts of this clonotype. This chain connects TRBV15 to TRBJ2-2; TRBD2 aligns across 8 bases. CDR1 and CDR2 (germline): LNHNV, YYDKDF (reference sequence). The CDR3 runs to 17 residues. V was clipped by 0 bases and J by 2 bases; unmatched bases: 5. The CDR3 nucleotides read TGTGCCACCAGCAGAGACCTAGGACTAGCCAACACCGGGGAGCTGTTTTTT. Translated: CATSRDLGLANTGELFF.